This TCR beta chain was sequenced for a study of cytomegalovirus exposure and HLA in healthy donors. Study-wide points: Equally common other TCR beta chains were less clonally expanded than HLA-associated ones, a later analysis found.

Trimming left V 6 bases short and J 6 bases short, with 16 bases between. The CDR3 extends over 14 amino acids. Germline loops: CDR1 MNHEY, CDR2 SVGAGI. The PCR employed 60 Vbeta primers together with 13 Jbeta primers. Some clones are missing from TCRdb's copy, which holds only in-frame ones; the method was immunoSEQ multiplex PCR. In the table there are hundreds of thousands of clones, 65% to 85% of which are singletons. With regard to this clone: Its antigen is undetermined.

The TCR was taken from a female donor in good health and CMV-seronegative. The rearrangement joins TRBV6-5 to TRBJ2-3; possibly TRBD2 for D (7 bases). Sample: PBMCs. In nucleotides, the CDR3 is TGTGCCAGCAGGCCCCCGGGGGGCCGGGATACGCAGTATTTT. This codes for CASRPPGGRDTQYF.